The present entry profiles one T cell receptor beta chain with its context. The PCR had 60 Vbeta and 13 Jbeta primers. Profiled with immunoSEQ multiplex PCR; TCRdb holds only in-frame clones, not every one. The sample consists of a few hundred thousand clones, about 90% of them appearing once. The data originate from a study of cytomegalovirus exposure and HLA in healthy donors. This TCR came from a girl aged 2 to 10 in good health and CMV-seronegative. Input material: PBMCs.

The CDR3 is CAISNRVENTEAFF. The CDR3 coding sequence is TGTGCCATCAGCAACAGGGTTGAGAACACTGAAGCTTTCTTT. The V and J genes are TRBV10-3 and TRBJ1-1; weak D call: TRBD1 (6 bases). CDR1 ENHRY and CDR2 SYGVKD come from the germline V gene. CDR3 length equals 14 residues. The V end lost 6 bases, the J end lost 1 base, and 12 bases lay between the germline ends.